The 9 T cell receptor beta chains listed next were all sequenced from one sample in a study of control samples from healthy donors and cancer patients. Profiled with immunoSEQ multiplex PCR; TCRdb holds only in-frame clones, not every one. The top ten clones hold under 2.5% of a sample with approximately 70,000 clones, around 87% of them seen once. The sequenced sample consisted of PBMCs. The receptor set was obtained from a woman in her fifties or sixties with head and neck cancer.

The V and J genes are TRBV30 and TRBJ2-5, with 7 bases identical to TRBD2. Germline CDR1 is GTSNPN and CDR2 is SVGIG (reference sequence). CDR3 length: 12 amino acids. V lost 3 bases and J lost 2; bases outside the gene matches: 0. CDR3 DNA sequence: TGTGCCTGGAGGCGGGGGCAAGAGACCCAGTACTTC. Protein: CAWRRGQETQYF.

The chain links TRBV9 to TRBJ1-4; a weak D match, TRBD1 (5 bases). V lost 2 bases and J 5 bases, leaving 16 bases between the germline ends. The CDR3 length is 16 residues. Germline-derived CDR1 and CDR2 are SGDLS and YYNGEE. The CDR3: CASSVGLQASNEKLFF. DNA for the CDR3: TGTGCCAGCAGCGTTGGGTTACAGGCCTCAAATGAAAAACTGTTTTTT.

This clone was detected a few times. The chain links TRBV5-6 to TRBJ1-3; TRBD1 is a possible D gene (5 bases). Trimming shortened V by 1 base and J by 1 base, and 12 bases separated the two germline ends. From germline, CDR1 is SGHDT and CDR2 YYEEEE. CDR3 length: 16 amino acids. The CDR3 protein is CASSLSGGVSGNTIYF. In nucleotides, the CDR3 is TGTGCCAGCAGCTTGTCCGGGGGGGTGTCTGGAAACACCATATATTTT.

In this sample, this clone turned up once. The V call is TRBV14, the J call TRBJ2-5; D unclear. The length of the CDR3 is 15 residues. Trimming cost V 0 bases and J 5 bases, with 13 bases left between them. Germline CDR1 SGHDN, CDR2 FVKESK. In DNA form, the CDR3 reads TGTGCCAGCAGCCAAGATAGATACCTAGGGGAGACCCAGTACTTC. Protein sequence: CASSQDRYLGETQYF.

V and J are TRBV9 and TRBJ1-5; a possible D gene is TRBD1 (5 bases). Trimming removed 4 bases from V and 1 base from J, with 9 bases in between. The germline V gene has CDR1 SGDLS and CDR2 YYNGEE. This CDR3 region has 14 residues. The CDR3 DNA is TGTGCCAGCAGCACCCGGGACAGCAATCAGCCCCAGCATTTT. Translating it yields CASSTRDSNQPQHF.

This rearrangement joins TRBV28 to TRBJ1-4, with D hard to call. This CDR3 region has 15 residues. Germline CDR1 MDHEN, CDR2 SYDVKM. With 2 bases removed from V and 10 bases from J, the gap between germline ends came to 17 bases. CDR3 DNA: TGTGCCAGCAGTTTAGGGTCAGAATGGAAGGGAAAACTGTTTTTT. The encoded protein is CASSLGSEWKGKLFF.

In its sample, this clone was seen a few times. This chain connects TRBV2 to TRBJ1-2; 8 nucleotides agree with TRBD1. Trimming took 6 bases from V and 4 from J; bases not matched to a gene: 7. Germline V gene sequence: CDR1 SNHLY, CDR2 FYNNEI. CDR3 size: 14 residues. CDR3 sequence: CASRPTQGGYGYTF. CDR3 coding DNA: TGTGCCAGCAGACCCACACAGGGGGGCTATGGCTACACCTTC.

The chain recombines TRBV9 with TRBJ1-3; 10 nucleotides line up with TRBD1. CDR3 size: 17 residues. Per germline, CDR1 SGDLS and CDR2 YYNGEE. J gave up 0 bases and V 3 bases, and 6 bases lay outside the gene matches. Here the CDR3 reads CASSEGTGAFSGNTIYF. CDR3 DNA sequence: TGTGCCAGCAGCGAAGGGACAGGGGCTTTCTCTGGAAACACCATATATTTT.

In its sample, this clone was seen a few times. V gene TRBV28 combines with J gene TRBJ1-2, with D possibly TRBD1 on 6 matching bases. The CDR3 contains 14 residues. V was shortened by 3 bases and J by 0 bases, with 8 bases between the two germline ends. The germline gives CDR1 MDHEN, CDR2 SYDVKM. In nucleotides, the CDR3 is TGTGCCAGCAGTTTGCCAGGGGCTAACTATGGCTACACCTTC. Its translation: CASSLPGANYGYTF.